Listed below are T cell receptor beta chains from one sample, sequenced in a study of T cells in Graves' hyperthyroidism and ophthalmopathy. TCRdb re-derived calls from the multiplex PCR reads in MiXCR, one entry per CDR3 protein. The sample has a few hundred thousand distinct CDR3 sequences; just over 45% are singletons. Sequencing was carried out using peripheral blood or thyroid tissue (not recorded which). The receptor source for this set is a young woman with Graves' hyperthyroidism. Each CDR3 is given with its conserved first and last residue. D genes are given only for firm matches. Expanded clones are given a class, and other clones once, few, many or no size at all.

J gene | V gene | clone size | D gene | CDR3 DNA | CDR3 protein
TRBJ2-7 | TRBV29-1 | - | - | TGCAGCGTTGTGTTAGTGGGCTACGAGCAGTACTTC | CSVVLVGYEQYF
TRBJ2-4 | TRBV2 | - | TRBD2 | TGTGCCAGCAGCTTAGGAGGACTAGCGGAAGCCAAAAACATTCAGTACTTC | CASSLGGLAEAKNIQYF
TRBJ2-7 | TRBV7-2 | many | - | TGTGCCAGCAGCCGACCCGCCGCCACTTATTCCTACGAGCAGTACTTC | CASSRPAATYSYEQYF
TRBJ1-5 | TRBV10-1 | many | - | TGCGCCAGCAGCGACAGTGGCCAGCCCCAGCATTTT | CASSDSGQPQHF
TRBJ2-7 | TRBV29-1 | - | TRBD2 | TGCAGTGCTAGCGGGAGTTGGGGGTACGAGCAGTACTTC | CSASGSWGYEQYF
TRBJ1-2 | TRBV11-1 | many | TRBD1 | TGTGCCAGCAGCCCCCGACAGGGAAAGAACTATGGCTACACCTTC | CASSPRQGKNYGYTF
TRBJ2-5 | TRBV20-1 | - | - | TGCAGTGCTAGAGTGGGGATTCTATGGTTC | CSARVGILWF
TRBJ2-3 | TRBV19 | - | TRBD2 | TGTGCCAGTAGTATAGTTGGACTAGCGGGAGGGCCCCCAGATACGCAGTATTTT | CASSIVGLAGGPPDTQYF
TRBJ2-2 | TRBV5-1 | few | TRBD2 | TGCGCCAGCAGCTCGCCCACTAGCGGCTCGAACACCGGGGAGCTGTTTTTT | CASSSPTSGSNTGELFF
TRBJ2-5 | TRBV15 | - | TRBD2 | TGTGCCACCAGCAGGAGGACAGTCGGGACTAGCGGCCGCCTTACGTTAGGCTTC | CATSRRTVGTSGRLTLGF
TRBJ1-2 | TRBV10-3 | - | - | TGTGCCATCAGTGGGAACTATGGCTACACCTTC | CAISGNYGYTF
TRBJ1-3 | TRBV5-5 | many | - | TGTGCCAGCTACCAAGGACATGGAAACACCATATATTTT | CASYQGHGNTIYF
TRBJ1-1 | TRBV7-6 | - | - | TGTGCCAGCAGCAGGGGGGACGAGCAGTACTTCACTGAAGCTTTCTTT | CASSRGDEQYFTEAFF
TRBJ2-5 | TRBV7-9 | many | TRBD1 | TGTGCCAGCAGCTTAGCGCCGAGGGGGCTGAGGCGAGAGACCCAGTACTTC | CASSLAPRGLRRETQYF
TRBJ1-2 | TRBV20-1 | - | - | TGCAGTGCTAGAACCTTCGCTGGCTACACCTTC | CSARTFAGYTF
TRBJ2-6 | TRBV6-6 | - | - | TGTGCCAGCAGTTACTCAGACAACGTCCTGACTTTC | CASSYSDNVLTF
TRBJ1-1 | TRBV20-1 | many | - | TGCAGTGCTGCAGGGGTTTCTGAAGCTTTCTTT | CSAAGVSEAFF
TRBJ2-7 | TRBV2 | - | - | TGTGCCAGCAGTGATGTCTCAGCCTTGGACTATGGCTATAGCACCTACGAGCAGTACTTC | CASSDVSALDYGYSTYEQYF
TRBJ2-2 | TRBV12-3/TRBV12-4 | - | - | TGTGCCAGCAGTTTTTCTCGGGAGCCGAACACCGGGGAGCTGTTTTTT | CASSFSREPNTGELFF
TRBJ2-7 | TRBV29-1 | once | TRBD1 | TGCAGCGTCCGACAGGGGTACTTC | CSVRQGYF
TRBJ1-3 | TRBV6-6 | few | - | TGTGCCAGCAGTACCCCTCGGGGTGTTGGAAACACCATATATTTT | CASSTPRGVGNTIYF
TRBJ1-5 | TRBV2 | - | - | TGTGCCAGCAAACGTCGGGGGGAGGAGACCCAGCATTTT | CASKRRGEETQHF
TRBJ1-2 | TRBV14 | many | - | TGTGCCAGCAGCCAAGGAGGCTACACCTTC | CASSQGGYTF
TRBJ2-7 | TRBV20-1 | many | - | TGCAGTGCTAGAGGTCCTAGGAACTACGAGCAGTACTTC | CSARGPRNYEQYF
TRBJ2-1 | TRBV7-2 | few | - | TGTGCCAGCAGTTCGTCCAACAGGGATAATGAGCAGTTCTTC | CASSSSNRDNEQFF
TRBJ1-1 | TRBV7-7 | - | - | TGTGCTAGCAGTTCAGAGAACACTGAAGCTTTCTTT | CASSSENTEAFF
TRBJ1-1 | TRBV5-4 | - | TRBD1 | TGTGCCAGCAGGAAATCGGCCTTCTCGACAGGGGGCACTGAAGCTTTCTTT | CASRKSAFSTGGTEAFF
TRBJ2-7 | TRBV10-3 | - | - | TGTGCCATCAGTACGGGACCAGTCTCCTACGAGCAGTACTTC | CAISTGPVSYEQYF
TRBJ2-7 | TRBV3-1 | few | - | TGTGCCAGCAGCCAGCCCTCCGGGGGGCGGGAGCAGTACTTC | CASSQPSGGREQYF
TRBJ1-5 | TRBV7-2 | - | TRBD1 | TGTGCCAGCAGCCAGGGGGCCGGGAACCAGCCCCAGCATTTT | CASSQGAGNQPQHF
TRBJ2-3 | TRBV5-8 | few | TRBD2 | TGTGCCAGCAGCCCGGGCGTAGCGGGAGATGGTGGAGATACGCAGTATTTT | CASSPGVAGDGGDTQYF
TRBJ2-7 | TRBV9 | many | TRBD2 | TGTGCCAGCAGCGTAGGGGGAAGCGGGAGTTTCTACGAGCAGTACTTC | CASSVGGSGSFYEQYF
TRBJ2-7 | TRBV12-3/TRBV12-4 | many | - | TGTGCCAGCAGTTTAGTGGATGGCGAGCAGTACTTC | CASSLVDGEQYF
TRBJ1-2 | TRBV5-5 | - | TRBD1 | TGTGCCAGCAGCTTGGGGACAGGGATGAATGGCTACACCTTC | CASSLGTGMNGYTF
TRBJ2-7 | TRBV29-1 | many | TRBD1 | TGCAGCGCCTCGGGACAGACAGACTCCTACGAGCAGTACTTC | CSASGQTDSYEQYF
TRBJ1-2 | TRBV20-1 | many | - | TGCAGTGCTAGGTGGGGGCCTCTCTATGGCTACACCTTC | CSARWGPLYGYTF
TRBJ2-6 | TRBV7-9 | once | - | - | CASSSDLCATPTRWANVLTF
TRBJ2-2 | TRBV11-1 | few | TRBD2 | TGTGCCAGCAGCTCCCTGGGCGGGACTAGGGACACCGGGGAGCTGTTTTTT | CASSSLGGTRDTGELFF
TRBJ2-3 | TRBV2 | few | - | TGTGCCAGCAGCGCCGCCACGGGCACGCAGTATTTT | CASSAATGTQYF
TRBJ2-1 | TRBV6-6 | - | - | TGTGCCAGCAGTTACTCGATAGGTGAGCAGTTCTTC | CASSYSIGEQFF
TRBJ1-4 | TRBV20-1 | many | - | TGCAGTGCGATCAGGGGATCTAATGAAAAACTGTTTTTT | CSAIRGSNEKLFF
TRBJ1-1 | TRBV10-3 | - | - | TGTGCCATCAGTGAGCAGTCAGGCTCCTACAATGAAGCTTTCTTT | CAISEQSGSYNEAFF
TRBJ2-3 | TRBV7-8 | few | - | TGTGCCAGCAGCTGGGCGTTGGGGTCAGATACGCAGTATTTT | CASSWALGSDTQYF
TRBJ2-7 | TRBV7-3 | - | - | TGTGCCAGCAGCTCGCAAAACGGCCTTCTTTACGAGCAGTACTTC | CASSSQNGLLYEQYF
TRBJ1-5 | TRBV19 | - | TRBD1 | TGTGCCAGTAGTATAGATTCAGGCTTCGGGACAGGGGGTCAGCATCAGCCCCAGCATTTT | CASSIDSGFGTGGQHQPQHF
TRBJ2-6 | TRBV29-1 | few | - | TGCAGCGTTGAAGACCGAATCCCCCAGTCCTCTGGGGCCAACGTCCTGACTTTC | CSVEDRIPQSSGANVLTF
TRBJ2-1 | TRBV15 | - | TRBD2 | TGTGCCACCAGCTCTACCGGGAGGGGATACAATGAGCAGTTCTTC | CATSSTGRGYNEQFF
TRBJ1-2 | TRBV15 | - | TRBD1 | TGTGCCACCAGCAGATGGACAGGGAACTATGGCTACACCTTC | CATSRWTGNYGYTF
TRBJ2-6 | TRBV5-1 | - | TRBD1 | TGCGCCAGCGGACAGGGCTCGGGGGCAGAGACTGAAGCTTTC | CASGQGSGAETEAF
TRBJ2-5 | TRBV2 | - | TRBD1 | TGTGCCAGCAGGGGACAGGGGGGACGAGAGACCCAGTACTTC | CASRGQGGRETQYF
TRBJ1-5 | TRBV20-1 | once | - | TGCAGTGCTAGGAGGCTAGTTCACGAGCATTTT | CSARRLVHEHF
TRBJ2-6 | TRBV15 | once | - | TGTGCCACCAGCAGAGATTTAGGACAGGGGGCCAACGTCCTGACTTTC | CATSRDLGQGANVLTF
TRBJ2-6 | TRBV6-7 | - | - | TGTGCCAGCAGTTCTGACCGGGCGAACACTGAAACTTTC | CASSSDRANTETF
TRBJ2-1 | TRBV7-9 | few | - | TGTGCCAGCAGCCAACTCTTCGGGACCCTAGGCGGCAATGAGCAGTTCTTC | CASSQLFGTLGGNEQFF
TRBJ1-5 | TRBV30 | few | - | TGTGCCTGGAGTGTACGGGGCAGAATTAGCAATCAGCCCCAGCATTTT | CAWSVRGRISNQPQHF